The next 12 T cell receptor beta chains were all read from a single sample in a study of cytomegalovirus exposure and HLA in healthy donors. Vbeta (60) and Jbeta (13) primers were used in the PCR. Clones were read by immunoSEQ multiplex PCR, and TCRdb kept only the in-frame ones, dropping some. The sample records about 150,000 clones, approximately 80% being singletons. The specimen was PBMCs. Receptors originate from a young man in good health and CMV-seropositive.

The DNA for the CDR3 is TGTGCCAGCAGTTCCTCTAGCGGACACAACACCGGGGAGCTGTTTTTT. Translation gives CASSSSSGHNTGELFF. The chain has TRBV28 and TRBJ2-2; 7 nucleotides align to TRBD2. The V and J ends lost 4 bases and 2 bases, in that order; junction bases with no gene match: 7. The CDR3 is made up of 16 amino acids. CDR1 MDHEN and CDR2 SYDVKM come from the germline V gene.

The chain has TRBV19 and TRBJ2-7, with D perhaps TRBD2 (6 bases). CDR1 and CDR2 (germline): LNHDA, SQIVND (reference sequence). V dropped 2 bases and J dropped 5 bases, with 19 bases sitting between them. The CDR3 extends over 16 amino acids. DNA of the CDR3: TGTGCCAGTAGTATATCGCCGCGGGGCGCAGGGAACGAGCAGTACTTC. Translating it yields CASSISPRGAGNEQYF.

This rearrangement joins TRBV4-1 to TRBJ2-2; 9 bases match TRBD2. The CDR3 runs 19 residues. The V and J ends lost 0 bases and 2 bases, in that order; junction bases with no gene match: 10. The germline gives CDR1 MGHRA, CDR2 YSYEKL. CDR3 coding DNA: TGCGCCAGCAGCCAAGAGGAGACAAGCGGGAGGATAAACACCGGGGAGCTGTTTTTT. Translated, it gives CASSQEETSGRINTGELFF.

The chain couples TRBV7-9 to TRBJ2-1, with D possibly being TRBD1 (5 bases). V was cut by 3 bases and J by 8 bases, with 11 bases left in between. The germline gives CDR1 SEHNR, CDR2 FQNEAQ (reference sequence). This CDR3 is 13 amino acids long. The CDR3 DNA sequence: TGTGCCAGCAGCTTTCAGGGTGTGGATGAGCAGTTCTTC. Encoded protein: CASSFQGVDEQFF.

The chain links TRBV10-3 to TRBJ2-5, with D tentatively TRBD1 (6 bases). Trimming cost V 0 bases and J 0 bases, with 11 bases left between them. Per the germline V gene, CDR1 is ENHRY and CDR2 is SYGVKD. CDR3 length equals 16 residues. The DNA for the CDR3 is TGTGCCATCAGTGAGTCTACTACAGGGAACCAAGAGACCCAGTACTTC. It is translated as CAISESTTGNQETQYF.

For the CDR3, the DNA is TGTGCCAGCAGCCAGACTACGGGACAGGGGGTCTACGAGCAGTACTTC. It specifies CASSQTTGQGVYEQYF. The rearrangement uses TRBV4-2 and TRBJ2-7; TRBD1 matches 11 bases. The CDR3 consists of 16 residues. J lost 3 bases, V lost 3 bases, and 7 bases had no gene match. Germline lookup yields CDR1 LGHNA and CDR2 YNFKEQ.

In this sample, this clone turned up once. One end of the junction does not line up with germline, which may come from a read error. This chain links TRBV7-9 with TRBJ2-2, with D maybe TRBD1 (6 bases). The CDR3 contains 14 residues. Germline CDR1 reads SEHNR; CDR2 reads FQNEAQ (reference sequence). The CDR3 here is CSSSPGTSAGELFF. The CDR3 nucleotides read TGTTCCAGCAGCCCCGGGACATCGGCAGGGGAGCTGTTTTTT.

Points on this clone: Other DNA sequences of this sample code for an identical CDR3. The gene calls are TRBV5-1 and TRBJ2-7, with 7 bases fitting TRBD1. The trim removed 1 base at V and 4 bases at J, leaving 8 bases unmatched. CDR3 length equals 15 residues. CDR1 and CDR2 (germline): SGHRS, YFSETQ. CDR3 DNA sequence: TGCGCCAGCAGCTTGCGGCAGGGGGAAGGTTACGAGCAGTACTTC. This gives the protein CASSLRQGEGYEQYF. Combining the CDR3 with reference TRBV5-1 and TRBJ2-7 gives the whole variable domain KAGVTQTPRYLIKTRGQQVTLSCSPISGHRSVSWYQQTPGQGLQFLFEYFSETQRNKGNFPGRFSGRQFSNSRSEMNVSTLELGDSALYLCASSLRQGEGYEQYFGPGTRLTVT.

Details on this clone: Other DNA sequences in the sample encode the same CDR3. This chain uses TRBV5-8 with TRBJ1-1, with D possibly TRBD1 on 5 matching bases. This CDR3 has 14 amino acids. V lost 4 bases, J lost 2 bases, and 12 bases lay in between. Germline CDR1 is SGHTS and CDR2 is YDEGEE. Written as DNA, the CDR3 is TGTGCCAGCAGCCCTGGACACGTTAACACTGAAGCTTTCTTT. This gives the protein CASSPGHVNTEAFF.

The chain joins TRBV2 to TRBJ2-2; D perhaps matches TRBD2 (6 bases). Trimming took 7 bases from V and 4 from J, leaving 13 bases between them. The CDR3 loop spans 14 amino acids. The germline V gene encodes CDR1 SNHLY and CDR2 FYNNEI. CDR3 protein: CASKKDGSTGELFF. CDR3 bases: TGTGCCAGCAAGAAGGACGGGAGCACCGGGGAGCTGTTTTTT. The variable domain in full, with the rest retrieved from reference TRBV2 and TRBJ2-2, is EPEVTQTPSHQVTQMGQEVILRCVPISNHLYFYWYRQILGQKVEFLVSFYNNEISEKSEIFDDQFSVERPDGSNFTLKIRSTKLEDSAMYFCASKKDGSTGELFFGEGSRLTVL.

The chain joins TRBV4-2 to TRBJ2-7, with D possibly matching TRBD1 (6 bases). Germline V gene sequence: CDR1 LGHNA, CDR2 YNFKEQ. This CDR3 has 15 amino acids. V was trimmed by 2 bases and J by 0 bases, leaving 11 bases between them. DNA for the CDR3: TGTGCCAGCAGCCAACGACAGGCCGCCTCCTACGAGCAGTACTTC. Translation: CASSQRQAASYEQYF.

V and J are TRBV6-6 and TRBJ2-7; 9 bases match TRBD2. This CDR3 comprises 15 residues. With V trimmed by 0 bases and J by 7 bases, 7 bases remained unmatched. Germline V gene sequence: CDR1 MNHNY, CDR2 SVGAGI (reference sequence). CDR3 amino acids: CASSYSIAGALEQYF. The DNA for the CDR3 is TGTGCCAGCAGTTACTCGATAGCGGGAGCCTTGGAGCAGTACTTC.